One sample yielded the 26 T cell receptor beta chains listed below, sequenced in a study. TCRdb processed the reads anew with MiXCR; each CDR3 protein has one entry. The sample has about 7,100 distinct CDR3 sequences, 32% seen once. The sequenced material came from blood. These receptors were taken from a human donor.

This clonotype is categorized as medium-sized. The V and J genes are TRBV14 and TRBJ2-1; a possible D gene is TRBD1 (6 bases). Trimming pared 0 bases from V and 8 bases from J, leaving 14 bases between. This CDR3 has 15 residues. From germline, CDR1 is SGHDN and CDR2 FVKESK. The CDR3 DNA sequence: TGTGCCAGCAGCCAAGAGAGTCTTTGGGGGCATGAGCAGTTCTTC. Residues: CASSQESLWGHEQFF.

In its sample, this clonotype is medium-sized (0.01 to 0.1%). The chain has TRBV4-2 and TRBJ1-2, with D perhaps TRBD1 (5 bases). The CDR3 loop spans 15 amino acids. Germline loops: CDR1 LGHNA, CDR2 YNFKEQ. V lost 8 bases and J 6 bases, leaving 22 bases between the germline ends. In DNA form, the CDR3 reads TGTGCCAGCTTAAAAGGTTTCGGGGGATGGGATGGCTACACCTTC. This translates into CASLKGFGGWDGYTF.

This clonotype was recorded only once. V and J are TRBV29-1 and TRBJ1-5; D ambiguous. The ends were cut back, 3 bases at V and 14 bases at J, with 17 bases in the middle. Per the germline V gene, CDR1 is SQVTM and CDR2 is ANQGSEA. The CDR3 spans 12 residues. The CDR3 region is CSVDTTEYNEHF. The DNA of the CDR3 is TGCAGCGTTGACACGACGGAATACAATGAGCATTTT.

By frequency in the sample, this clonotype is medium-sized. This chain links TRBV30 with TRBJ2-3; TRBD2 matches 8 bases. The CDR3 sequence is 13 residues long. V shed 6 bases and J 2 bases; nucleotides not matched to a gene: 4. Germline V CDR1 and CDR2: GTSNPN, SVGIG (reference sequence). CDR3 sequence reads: CACGAGVTDTQYF. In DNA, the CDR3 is TGTGCCTGCGGAGCGGGAGTCACAGATACGCAGTATTTT.

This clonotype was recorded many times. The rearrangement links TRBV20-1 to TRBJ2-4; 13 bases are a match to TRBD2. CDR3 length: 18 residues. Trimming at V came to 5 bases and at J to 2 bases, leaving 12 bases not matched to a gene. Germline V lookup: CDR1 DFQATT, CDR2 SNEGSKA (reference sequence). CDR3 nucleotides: TGCAGTGCTCCCGGACTAGCGGGAGATCCGGGAACCAAAAACATTCAGTACTTC. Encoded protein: CSAPGLAGDPGTKNIQYF.

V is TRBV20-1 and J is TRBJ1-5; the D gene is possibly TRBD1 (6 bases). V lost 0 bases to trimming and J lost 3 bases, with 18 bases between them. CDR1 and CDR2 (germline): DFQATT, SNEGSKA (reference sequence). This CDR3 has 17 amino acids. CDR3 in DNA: TGCAGTGCTAGAGATCTAAAGGGGGGGTCCCCCAATCAGCCCCAGCATTTT. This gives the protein CSARDLKGGSPNQPQHF.

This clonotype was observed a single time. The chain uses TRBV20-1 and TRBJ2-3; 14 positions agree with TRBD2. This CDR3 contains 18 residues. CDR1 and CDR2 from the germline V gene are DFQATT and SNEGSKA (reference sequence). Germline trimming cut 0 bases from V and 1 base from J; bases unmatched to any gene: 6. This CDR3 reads CSARDGRLAGGGTDTQYF. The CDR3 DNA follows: TGCAGTGCTAGAGATGGAAGACTAGCGGGAGGGGGCACAGATACGCAGTATTTT.

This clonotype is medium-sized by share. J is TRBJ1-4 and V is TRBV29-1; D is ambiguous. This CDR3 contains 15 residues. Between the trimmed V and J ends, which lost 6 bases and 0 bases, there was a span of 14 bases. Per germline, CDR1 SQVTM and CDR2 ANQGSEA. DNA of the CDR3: TGCAGCGTCAAAAGGTCCGCCGCAACTAATGAAAAACTGTTTTTT. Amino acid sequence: CSVKRSAATNEKLFF.

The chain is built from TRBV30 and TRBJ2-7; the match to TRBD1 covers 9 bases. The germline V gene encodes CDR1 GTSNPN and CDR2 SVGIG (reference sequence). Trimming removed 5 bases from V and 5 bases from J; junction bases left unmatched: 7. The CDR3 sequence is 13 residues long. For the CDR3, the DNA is TGTGCCTGGGACAGGGGGAAGATGGACGAGCAGTACTTC. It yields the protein CAWDRGKMDEQYF.

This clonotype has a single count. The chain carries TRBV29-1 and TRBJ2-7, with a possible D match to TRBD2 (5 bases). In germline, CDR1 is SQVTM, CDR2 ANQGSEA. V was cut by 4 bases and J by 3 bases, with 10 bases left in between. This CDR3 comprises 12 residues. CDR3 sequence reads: CSVGGMGYEQYF. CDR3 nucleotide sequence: TGCAGCGTTGGAGGGATGGGCTACGAGCAGTACTTC.

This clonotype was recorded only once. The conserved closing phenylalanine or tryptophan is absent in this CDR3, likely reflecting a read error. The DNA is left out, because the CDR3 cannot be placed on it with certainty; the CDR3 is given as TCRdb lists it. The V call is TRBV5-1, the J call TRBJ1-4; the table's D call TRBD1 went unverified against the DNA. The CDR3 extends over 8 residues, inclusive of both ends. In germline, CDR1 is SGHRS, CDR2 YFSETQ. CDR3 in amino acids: CASSIGTD.

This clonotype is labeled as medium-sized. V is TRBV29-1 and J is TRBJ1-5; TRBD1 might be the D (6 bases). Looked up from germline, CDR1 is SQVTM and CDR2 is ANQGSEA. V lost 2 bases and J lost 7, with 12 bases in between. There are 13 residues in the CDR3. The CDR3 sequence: CSVESGVGQPQHF. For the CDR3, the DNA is TGCAGCGTTGAATCAGGGGTAGGGCAGCCCCAGCATTTT.

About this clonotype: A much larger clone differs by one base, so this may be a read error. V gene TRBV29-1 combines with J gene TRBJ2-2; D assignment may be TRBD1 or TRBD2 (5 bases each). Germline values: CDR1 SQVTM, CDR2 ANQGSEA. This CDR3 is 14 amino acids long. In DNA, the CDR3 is TGCAGCGTTGGCACAGGTTTTGACACCGGGGAGCCGTTTTTT. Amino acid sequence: CSVGTGFDTGEPFF.

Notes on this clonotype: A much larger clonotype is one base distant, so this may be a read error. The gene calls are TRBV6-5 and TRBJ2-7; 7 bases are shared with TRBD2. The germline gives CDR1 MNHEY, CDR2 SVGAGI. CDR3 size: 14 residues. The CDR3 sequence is CTSSYSKRDYEQYF. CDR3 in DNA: TGTACCAGCAGTTACTCGAAGCGGGACTACGAGCAGTACTTC.

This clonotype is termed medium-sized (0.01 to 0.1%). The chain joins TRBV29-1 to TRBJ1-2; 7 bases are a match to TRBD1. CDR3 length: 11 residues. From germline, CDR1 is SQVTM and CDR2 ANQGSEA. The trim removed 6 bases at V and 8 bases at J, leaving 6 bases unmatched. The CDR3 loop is CSVRQGGGYTF. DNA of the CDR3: TGCAGCGTAAGACAGGGTGGAGGCTACACCTTC.

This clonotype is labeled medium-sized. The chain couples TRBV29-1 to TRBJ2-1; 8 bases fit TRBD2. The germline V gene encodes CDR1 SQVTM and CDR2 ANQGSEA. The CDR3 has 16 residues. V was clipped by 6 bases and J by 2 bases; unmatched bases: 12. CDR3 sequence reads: CSVNAPGTSTYNEQFF. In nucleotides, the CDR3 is TGCAGCGTGAATGCCCCCGGGACTAGTACCTACAATGAGCAGTTCTTC.

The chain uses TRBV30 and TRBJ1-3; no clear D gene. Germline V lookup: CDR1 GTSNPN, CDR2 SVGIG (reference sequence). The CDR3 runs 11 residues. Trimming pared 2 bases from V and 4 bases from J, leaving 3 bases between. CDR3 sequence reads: CAWSSGNTIYF. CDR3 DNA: TGTGCCTGGAGTTCGGGAAACACCATATATTTT. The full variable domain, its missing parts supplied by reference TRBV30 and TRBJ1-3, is SQTIHQWPATLVQPVGSPLSLECTVEGTSNPNLYWYRQAAGRGLQLLFYSVGIGQISSEVPQNLSASRPQDRQFILSSKKLLLSDSGFYLCAWSSGNTIYFGEGSWLTVV.

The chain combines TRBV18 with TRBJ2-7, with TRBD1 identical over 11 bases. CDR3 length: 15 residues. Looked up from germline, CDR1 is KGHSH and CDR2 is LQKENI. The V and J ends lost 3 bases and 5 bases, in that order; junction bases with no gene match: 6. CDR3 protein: CASSPRTGGVDEQYF. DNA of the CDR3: TGTGCCAGCTCACCCAGGACAGGGGGCGTTGACGAGCAGTACTTC.

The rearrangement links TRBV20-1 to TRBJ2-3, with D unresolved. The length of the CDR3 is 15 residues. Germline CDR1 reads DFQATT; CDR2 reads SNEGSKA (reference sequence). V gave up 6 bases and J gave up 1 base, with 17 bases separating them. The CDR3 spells CSAPLPVSGTDTQYF. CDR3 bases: TGCAGTGCCCCTCTCCCTGTCAGTGGCACAGATACGCAGTATTTT.

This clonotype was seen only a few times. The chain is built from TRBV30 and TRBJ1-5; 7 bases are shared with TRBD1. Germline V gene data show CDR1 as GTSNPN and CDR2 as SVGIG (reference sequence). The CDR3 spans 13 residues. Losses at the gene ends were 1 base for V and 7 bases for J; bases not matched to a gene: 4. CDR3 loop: CAWSGGGGQPQHF. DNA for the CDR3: TGTGCCTGGAGTGGAGGAGGGGGCCAGCCCCAGCATTTT.

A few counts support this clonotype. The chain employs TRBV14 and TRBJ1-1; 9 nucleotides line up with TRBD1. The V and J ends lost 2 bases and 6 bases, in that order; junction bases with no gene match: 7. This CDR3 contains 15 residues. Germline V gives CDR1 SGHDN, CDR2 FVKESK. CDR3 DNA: TGTGCCAGCAGCCAATTACAGGGGGCCTTGGCTGAAGCTTTCTTT. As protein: CASSQLQGALAEAFF.

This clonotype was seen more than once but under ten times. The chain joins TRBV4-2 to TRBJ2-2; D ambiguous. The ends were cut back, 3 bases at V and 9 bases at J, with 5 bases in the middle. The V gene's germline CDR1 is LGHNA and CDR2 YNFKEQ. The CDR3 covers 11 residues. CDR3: CASSQWRELFF. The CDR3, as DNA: TGTGCCAGCAGCCAGTGGAGGGAGCTGTTTTTT.

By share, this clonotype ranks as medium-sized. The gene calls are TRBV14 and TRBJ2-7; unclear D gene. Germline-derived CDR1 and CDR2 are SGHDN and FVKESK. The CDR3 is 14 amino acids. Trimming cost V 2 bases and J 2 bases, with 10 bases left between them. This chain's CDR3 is CASSQYRAAYEQYF. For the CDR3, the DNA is TGTGCCAGCAGCCAATATCGGGCAGCCTACGAGCAGTACTTC.

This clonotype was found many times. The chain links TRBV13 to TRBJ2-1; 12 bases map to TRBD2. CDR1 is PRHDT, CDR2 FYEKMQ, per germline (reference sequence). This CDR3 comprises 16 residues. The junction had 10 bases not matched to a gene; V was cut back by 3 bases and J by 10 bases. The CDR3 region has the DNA TGTGCCAGCAGCTTCACACTAGCGGGAGGATACAGGGAGCAGTTCTTC. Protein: CASSFTLAGGYREQFF.

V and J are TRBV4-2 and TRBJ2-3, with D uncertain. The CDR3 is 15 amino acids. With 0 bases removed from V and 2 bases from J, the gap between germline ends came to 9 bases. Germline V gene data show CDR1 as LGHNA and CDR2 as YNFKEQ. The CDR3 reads CASSQDYANTDTQYF. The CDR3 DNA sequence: TGTGCCAGCAGCCAAGATTATGCCAACACAGATACGCAGTATTTT.

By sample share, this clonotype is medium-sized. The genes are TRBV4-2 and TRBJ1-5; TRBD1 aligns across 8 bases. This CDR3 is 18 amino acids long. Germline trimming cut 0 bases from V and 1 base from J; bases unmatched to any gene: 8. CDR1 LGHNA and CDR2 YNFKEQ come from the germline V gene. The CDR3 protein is CASSQDLAGGGSNQPQHF. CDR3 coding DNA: TGTGCCAGCAGCCAAGATTTAGCAGGGGGCGGGAGCAATCAGCCCCAGCATTTT.